This T cell receptor (beta chain) stems from a study of blood T cells in healthy people across ages. Combining a sample-barcoded 5' primer with a J-beta primer mix, a second PCR ran for roughly 6 to 11 cycles. TCRdb used MiXCR to reprocess the 5' RACE reads, holding one entry per CDR3 protein. The sample holds 450,000 to 600,000 distinct CDR3 sequences, around a quarter seen once. The table lists this clonotype with a few counts. CDR1 is SGHNT, CDR2 YYREEE, per germline (reference sequence). The CDR3 contains 14 residues. J was trimmed by 3 bases and V by 5 bases; bases with no gene match: 4. These same records also appear under a second study, on T cells of mothers and their children. As that report states: Donation came from three healthy Caucasian mothers together with their six children. Some 2.7 million TCR beta reads per child versus over 8 million per mother. The output of TCR recombination is shaped by thymic selection similarly in related and unrelated pairs. The data showed no persistent microchimeric T cell clones.

This chain links TRBV5-4 with TRBJ2-5, with 10 bases fitting TRBD2. The clonotype comes from a boy aged 2-15 years in good health. Sequenced input: blood. This CDR3 is CASRRGLAEETQYF. In nucleotides, the CDR3 is TGTGCCAGCAGACGCGGACTAGCGGAAGAGACCCAGTACTTC.